The next 22 T cell receptor beta chains were all read from a single sample in a study of monozygotic twins with inflammatory bowel disease. For each CDR3 protein, TCRdb gives one entry from its re-call of the 5' RACE reads, without DNA. The sample totals about 130,000 distinct CDR3 sequences. Sequencing was performed on blood. The receptors shown here come from a human donor with ulcerative colitis or Crohn's disease, or a healthy co-twin of an affected twin (not recorded which).

This chain joins TRBV18 and TRBJ2-1. The CDR3 length is 15 residues. The germline V gene encodes CDR1 KGHSH and CDR2 LQKENI. The CDR3 loop reads CASSPISEIPNEQFF.

The chain joins TRBV7-8 to TRBJ2-1; no DNA is available, so the TRBD2 call from TCRdb remains unchecked. Germline values: CDR1 SGHVS, CDR2 FQNEAQ. CDR3 length equals 18 residues. CDR3 in amino acids: CASSNWVSGSLITGRQFF.

The chain uses TRBV5-1 and TRBJ1-1; TCRdb's assignment of TRBD1 cannot be checked, as there is no DNA. Germline lookup yields CDR1 SGHRS and CDR2 YFSETQ. This CDR3 comprises 13 residues. CDR3 residues: CASSRDRGPEAFF.

V and J are TRBV5-4 and TRBJ2-7; absent DNA, TCRdb's TRBD2 call cannot be checked. The CDR3 runs to 15 residues. Germline loops: CDR1 SGHNT, CDR2 YYREEE (reference sequence). The CDR3 spells CASSFGSGFLYEQYF.

The chain has TRBV25-1 and TRBJ2-1; without DNA, the TCRdb call of TRBD2 cannot be checked. Per germline, CDR1 MGHDK and CDR2 SYGVNS. The CDR3 runs 13 residues. This CDR3 reads CASSGLGYNEQFF.

The chain carries TRBV20-1 and TRBJ2-3. The CDR3 is 14 amino acids. CDR1 is DFQATT, CDR2 SNEGSKA, per germline (reference sequence). The CDR3 region is CSADLITGADTQYF.

V gene TRBV7-3 combines with J gene TRBJ1-1. Germline V gives CDR1 SGHTA, CDR2 FQGTGA. The length of the CDR3 is 14 residues. The CDR3 here is CASSVQDKNTEAFF.

The chain uses TRBV12-3 or TRBV12-4 and TRBJ2-3; TCRdb returns TRBD1, unconfirmable since there is no DNA. The CDR3 consists of 17 residues. The chain's CDR3 is CASSPWAAYQSTDTRYF.

J is TRBJ2-5 and V is TRBV20-1; TCRdb returns TRBD1, unconfirmable since there is no DNA. Looked up from germline, CDR1 is DFQATT and CDR2 is SNEGSKA (reference sequence). CDR3 length: 13 amino acids. The CDR3 loop is CSILGDPGETQYF.

The V and J genes are TRBV7-9 and TRBJ2-1; no DNA is available, so the TRBD1 call from TCRdb remains unchecked. The germline CDR1 and CDR2 sequences are SEHNR and FQNEAQ (reference sequence). This CDR3 is 16 amino acids long. This CDR3 reads CASNAFRGSTSNEQFF.

CDR3 in amino acids: CASSISGSLGNEQFF. This rearrangement joins TRBV19 to TRBJ2-1; no DNA is available, so the TRBD2 call from TCRdb remains unchecked. The CDR3 length is 15 residues. From germline, CDR1 is LNHDA and CDR2 SQIVND (reference sequence).

This sequence joins TRBV5-4 and TRBJ2-2; the TCRdb D gene call, TRBD2, has no DNA to confirm it. There are 18 residues in the CDR3. Germline-derived CDR1 and CDR2 are SGHNT and YYREEE (reference sequence). The CDR3 is CASSFRTSATVHTGELFF.

The chain combines TRBV24-1 with TRBJ2-1; TCRdb selects TRBD2, and the lack of DNA leaves this call unchecked. The CDR3 length is 15 residues. The germline V gene has CDR1 KGHDR and CDR2 SFDVKD. The CDR3 is CATSDPGGPGDEQFF.

The chain joins TRBV20-1 to TRBJ1-1; TCRdb's assignment of TRBD1 cannot be checked, as there is no DNA. This CDR3 is built from 14 residues. Germline-derived CDR1 and CDR2 are DFQATT and SNEGSKA (reference sequence). The CDR3 loop reads CSAREDKVNTEAFF.

V usage is TRBV5-1 and J usage is TRBJ2-1; TCRdb's D call, TRBD2, is unchecked because there is no DNA. Germline CDR1 and CDR2: SGHRS and YFSETQ. This CDR3 comprises 15 residues. The CDR3 region is CASSPVERGYNEQFF. The variable domain in full, with the rest retrieved from reference TRBV5-1 and TRBJ2-1, is KAGVTQTPRYLIKTRGQQVTLSCSPISGHRSVSWYQQTPGQGLQFLFEYFSETQRNKGNFPGRFSGRQFSNSRSEMNVSTLELGDSALYLCASSPVERGYNEQFFGPGTRLTVL.

The chain has TRBV15 and TRBJ2-5. The CDR3 consists of 15 residues. Per the germline V gene, CDR1 is LNHNV and CDR2 is YYDKDF (reference sequence). The CDR3 here is CATSREVDLRETQYF.

The gene calls are TRBV11-3 and TRBJ2-5. This CDR3 spans 14 amino acids. The V gene's germline CDR1 is SGHNT and CDR2 YENEEA. The CDR3 reads CASSLESSQETQYF. Full variable domain (missing parts from reference TRBV11-3 and TRBJ2-5): EAGVVQSPRYKIIEKKQPVAFWCNPISGHNTLYWYLQNLGQGPELLIRYENEEAVDDSQLPKDRFSAERLKGVDSTLKIQPAELGDSAVYLCASSLESSQETQYFGPGTRLLVL.

The chain has TRBV28 and TRBJ2-7; the TRBD1 assignment by TCRdb is unverifiable without DNA. The germline V gene encodes CDR1 MDHEN and CDR2 SYDVKM. This CDR3 is 16 amino acids long. This CDR3 reads CASSLPLLGQYYEQYF.

V usage is TRBV7-9 and J usage is TRBJ2-2; the TRBD1 assignment by TCRdb is unverifiable without DNA. CDR1 is SEHNR, CDR2 FQNEAQ, per germline (reference sequence). This CDR3 has 15 amino acids. The chain's CDR3 is CASSFQGANTGELFF.

This chain uses TRBV2 with TRBJ1-1; the TRBD1 assignment by TCRdb is unverifiable without DNA. Germline CDR1 and CDR2: SNHLY and FYNNEI. The CDR3 is 14 amino acids. The CDR3 sequence is CASSELGQGQEAFF.

The chain recombines TRBV5-1 with TRBJ1-5; the D call of TRBD1 rests on TCRdb alone, since no DNA is present to check it. The germline gives CDR1 SGHRS, CDR2 YFSETQ. This CDR3 is built from 14 residues. CDR3 in amino acids: CASSSEGRGQPQHF.

The chain employs TRBV3-1 and TRBJ1-2; there is no DNA to check the TCRdb D call of TRBD1. The CDR3 has 15 residues. Germline V gene lookup returns CDR1 LGHDT and CDR2 YNNKEL (reference sequence). The CDR3 loop reads CASSQDSTGPSGYTF.